This T cell receptor beta chain was retrieved from a study of T cell changes during pregnancy in multiple sclerosis. This CDR3 is built from 15 residues. V shed 0 bases and J 3 bases; nucleotides not matched to a gene: 5. CDR1 is MNHNS and CDR2 is SASEGT in the germline V gene. Only in-frame clones appear in the TCRdb table, and some are missing; sequencing was by immunoSEQ multiplex PCR. This sample has around 19,000 clones, with approximately 91% found just once. The chain links TRBV6-1 to TRBJ2-7; TRBD1 agrees at 7 bases. The clonotype originates from a female donor in good health, enrolled as a control in a pregnancy study. This sample comprised CD8+ T cells from peripheral blood mononuclear cells, obtained after pregnancy. The CDR3 is CASSEALAGGYEQYF. Written as DNA, the CDR3 is TGTGCCAGCAGTGAAGCGTTGGCAGGGGGCTACGAGCAGTACTTC.